This paragraph covers one T cell receptor beta chain sequence. Since the CDR3 does not end with the conserved phenylalanine or tryptophan, this likely comes from a read error. The DNA is left out, because the CDR3 cannot be placed on it with certainty; the CDR3 is given as TCRdb lists it. This sample stems from a study of cytomegalovirus exposure and HLA in healthy donors. PCR amplification relied on 60 Vbeta primers (plus 13 Jbeta primers). The data were produced by immunoSEQ multiplex PCR, yet TCRdb's version contains in-frame clones alone and is incomplete. The sample carries approximately 190,000 clones, 81% recorded once. Sequencing was done on a sample of PBMCs. The source of this sequence is a man aged 35 to 55 in good health and CMV-seropositive.

The CDR3 spells CAVQGVGR. The chain is built from TRBV4-1 and TRBJ2-7; the table's TRBD1 call for D was not verified on the DNA. The CDR3 spans 8 amino acids, including both terminal residues. Germline V gene sequence: CDR1 MGHRA, CDR2 YSYEKL.